The 14 T cell receptor beta chains listed next were all sequenced from one sample in a study of response to subunit inactivated influenza vaccine. TCRdb processed the RT-PCR reads anew with MiXCR; each CDR3 protein has one entry. The table has around 200,000 distinct CDR3 sequences, roughly 8.7% seen once; the top ten hold about 11%. Sequenced material: non-naive T cells sorted from PBMCs, taken on the day of vaccination. All receptors derive from a middle-aged man who received an inactivated influenza vaccine.

This clonotype was recorded many times. The V gene is TRBV6-4, the J gene TRBJ2-3, with D possibly called TRBD1 or TRBD2 (6 bases each). V dropped 6 bases and J dropped 0 bases, with 16 bases sitting between them. Germline loops: CDR1 MRHNA, CDR2 SNTAGT. This CDR3 contains 16 residues. CDR3 sequence reads: CASSPEGEWSTDTQYF. Written as DNA, the CDR3 is TGTGCCAGCAGCCCGGAGGGGGAGTGGAGCACAGATACGCAGTATTTT.

The chain employs TRBV13 and TRBJ2-5, with 10 bases matching TRBD2. V shed 0 bases and J 0 bases; nucleotides not matched to a gene: 10. This CDR3 region has 19 residues. Germline V CDR1 and CDR2: PRHDT, FYEKMQ (reference sequence). As DNA, the CDR3 is TGTGCCAGCAGCTTAGGCTGGTCTAGCGGGGGCCTGTACCAAGAGACCCAGTACTTC. Translation gives CASSLGWSSGGLYQETQYF. The entire variable domain, with the rest obtained from reference TRBV13 and TRBJ2-5, is as follows: AAGVIQSPRHLIKEKRETATLKCYPIPRHDTVYWYQQGPGQDPQFLISFYEKMQSDKGSIPDRFSAQQFSDYHSELNMSSLELGDSALYFCASSLGWSSGGLYQETQYFGPGTRLLVL.

This clonotype appeared many times. The chain links TRBV5-1 to TRBJ2-7; D might be TRBD2 (6 bases). CDR1 SGHRS and CDR2 YFSETQ come from the germline V gene. Trimming removed 1 base from V and 7 bases from J, with 9 bases in between. The CDR3 length is 12 residues. Written as DNA, the CDR3 is TGCGCCAGCAGCTTGACGGGAGTGGAGCAGTACTTC. Amino acids: CASSLTGVEQYF.

The CDR3 DNA reads TGTGCCAGCAGTTTGACTAGCGGGGGGGGACAAGAGACCCAGTACTTC. Translated, it gives CASSLTSGGGQETQYF. The V call is TRBV12-3 or TRBV12-4, the J call TRBJ2-5; 14 nucleotides line up with TRBD2. The CDR3 has 16 residues. J lost 2 bases, V lost 3 bases, and 2 bases had no gene match.

Ten or more counts support this clonotype. The J gene is TRBJ1-5, the V gene TRBV20-1; 7 bases align to TRBD1. V shed 6 bases and J 0 bases; nucleotides not matched to a gene: 5. CDR1 is DFQATT, CDR2 SNEGSKA, per germline (reference sequence). CDR3 length: 14 residues. CDR3 nucleotides: TGCAGTGCGAGGCAGGGGGGTAGCAATCAGCCCCAGCATTTT. This encodes CSARQGGSNQPQHF.

This clonotype was observed a handful of times. The chain employs TRBV12-3 or TRBV12-4 and TRBJ1-5; possibly TRBD1 for D (5 bases). Trimming took 3 bases from V and 1 from J, leaving 7 bases between them. The CDR3 contains 14 residues. This CDR3 reads CASSFRDSNQPQHF. CDR3 in DNA: TGTGCCAGCAGTTTCCGGGACAGCAATCAGCCCCAGCATTTT.

This clonotype was seen only a few times. The gene calls are TRBV12-3 or TRBV12-4 and TRBJ1-3, with D perhaps TRBD1 (5 bases). The V and J ends lost 6 bases and 0 bases respectively, with 12 bases between them. The length of the CDR3 is 15 residues. The CDR3 protein is CASRVLGVSGNTIYF. In DNA form, the CDR3 reads TGTGCCAGCAGAGTTTTGGGGGTCTCTGGAAACACCATATATTTT.

At least ten counts were recorded for this clonotype. The chain is built from TRBV10-3 and TRBJ1-6; D gene uncertain. Germline CDR1 reads ENHRY; CDR2 reads SYGVKD. This CDR3 contains 13 residues. V lost 2 bases and J 8 bases, leaving 7 bases between the germline ends. CDR3 region: CAISEGLDSPLHF. The CDR3 DNA reads TGTGCCATCAGTGAGGGGTTGGATTCACCCCTCCACTTT.

This clonotype occurred a few times. The chain joins TRBV6-1 to TRBJ2-5; D uncertain. Between the trimmed V and J ends, which lost 7 bases and 5 bases, there was a span of 17 bases. Germline assignment: CDR1 MNHNS and CDR2 SASEGT. This CDR3 region has 14 residues. CDR3: CASKPSWGSETQYF. The CDR3 bases are TGTGCCAGCAAGCCCTCCTGGGGTTCGGAGACCCAGTACTTC.

About this clonotype: The junction does not match germline at one end; this may be a read error. V is TRBV20-1 and J is TRBJ2-3; 14 bases agree with TRBD2. The CDR3 extends over 17 amino acids. Germline assignment: CDR1 DFQATT and CDR2 SNEGSKA (reference sequence). The CDR3 DNA is TGCTGTGCTAGAGGACTAGCGGGGGGTCCGCGGTCGTATACGCAGTATTTT. Encoded protein: CCARGLAGGPRSYTQYF.

This clonotype occurred a few times. The chain employs TRBV7-2 and TRBJ2-5, with 7 bases that match TRBD2. The CDR3 runs 16 residues. CDR1 and CDR2 from the germline V gene are SGHTA and FQGNSA. After removal of 6 bases from V and 1 base from J, the junction contained 11 bases not matched to a gene. CDR3 sequence: CASRGGAGYLQETQYF. CDR3 bases: TGTGCCAGCAGGGGAGGAGCGGGGTACCTCCAAGAGACCCAGTACTTC.

This clonotype has just a few counts. The chain carries TRBV3-1 and TRBJ1-5, with D unclear. V lost 3 bases to trimming and J lost 5 bases, with 8 bases between them. Germline V gene data show CDR1 as LGHDT and CDR2 as YNNKEL (reference sequence). The CDR3 runs to 13 residues. CDR3 residues: CASSQGQYQPQHF. The CDR3, as DNA: TGTGCCAGCAGCCAGGGCCAGTATCAGCCCCAGCATTTT.

This clonotype was counted at least ten times. The chain recombines TRBV28 with TRBJ2-1; 10 bases fit TRBD2. After removal of 5 bases from V and 5 bases from J, the junction contained 3 bases not matched to a gene. The CDR3 has 14 amino acids. CDR1 MDHEN and CDR2 SYDVKM come from the germline V gene. The CDR3 protein is CASSQSGGDNEQFF. CDR3 DNA: TGTGCCAGCAGTCAAAGCGGGGGGGACAATGAGCAGTTCTTC.

The rearrangement uses TRBV12-3 or TRBV12-4 and TRBJ2-2, with D unresolved. The CDR3 contains 19 residues. The CDR3 bases are TGTACCTGCAGTTTAGTCTTAGTTTGGTCCGGCCCGAACACCGGGGAGCTGTTTTTT. As protein: CTCSLVLVWSGPNTGELFF.